This T cell receptor (beta chain) was sequenced in a study of vaccination and CD4 T cells after COVID-19 (dated by TCRdb to between 2021 and 2022). About the full investigation: Convalescent patients had a positive SARS-CoV-2 result on nasal swab PCR, and of these patients, several had mild disease and one had severe disease. Six males and four females were included in the convalescent cohort, with two Hispanic individuals, seven Caucasians, two Asians and one multiracial person represented. The spike-specific CD4+ TCR repertoire was compared before and after mRNA vaccination in around ten COVID-19 convalescent patients and a few infection-naive healthy vaccine recipients. Post-COVID blood samples from convalescent patients were collected a median of about 100 days after diagnosis, with a range of roughly 30 to 170 days. Post-vaccine blood samples were obtained a median of about 77 days after the second vaccine dose, with a range of about 12 to 241 days. Participants got two doses of the Pfizer-BioNTech BNT162b2 vaccine (n=8) or two doses of the Moderna mRNA-1273 vaccine (n=2). As controls, cultures received a CEFX viral epitope pool (the positive control), an HIV-1 Nef peptide pool (the negative control), or no peptide at all. Overlapping spike peptide pools from SARS-CoV-2 and from the common cold coronaviruses HCoV-NL63, HCoV-OC43 and HCoV-229E were used as culture stimuli.

This specimen's treatment or condition label, interpreted: roughly nine-day PBMC culture with coronavirus spike peptide pools or control peptides (ViraFEST assay). The study used the ViraFEST assay, which expanded antigen-specific T cells with peptide pools and then identified expanded clonotypes by TCR sequencing. The convalescent patients' positive SARS-CoV-2 PCR tests were from March to December 2020, which was before the Alpha, Beta and Delta variants emerged in the United States. Each well held millions of PBMCs cultured with approximately 10 ug/ml peptide pools in IMDM containing about 5% human AB serum and around 9 IU/ml IL-2. Half of the culture medium was replaced with fresh IL-2-containing medium on days 3 and 7. After around 11 days of culture, CD4+ T cells were isolated by negative selection using the EasySep CD4+ T cell isolation kit. PBMCs were separated from whole blood using Ficoll-Paque Plus gradient centrifugation and then either used fresh or cryopreserved at -140C. Culture conditions were generally each tested in triplicate wells.

Libraries came from PCR. DNA from cultured CD4+ T cells was subjected to TCR sequencing with the Oncomine TCR Beta short-read assay at the Johns Hopkins FTIC core. The QIAamp micro DNA kit was used to extract genomic DNA from the cultured CD4+ T cells. Oncomine TCR Beta libraries from cultured CD4+ T cells were pooled with unique dual indexes and sequenced on an Illumina iSeq 100. On the authors' methods: Non-productive sequences were removed, and CDR3s not starting with C, not ending with F or W, or shorter than 7 amino acids were discarded. The MANAFEST web application identified antigen-specific clonotypes by comparing peptide-stimulated wells against reference wells and other culture wells. To be called positive, a clone needed an FDR below 0.05, an odds ratio above 5, and a productive frequency above 0.1% in at least two of three replicate wells. Clonotypes that were significantly expanded in both SARS-CoV-2 spike wells and at least one common cold coronavirus spike condition were defined as cross-reactive. CDR3 homology was assessed with Levenshtein distances (stringdist) and unrooted phylogenetic trees (ape) in R version 3.6.1. Starting from the raw public reads, TCRdb applied fastp trimming at Q25, assembled clones with MiXCR and retained in-frame beta chains. CDR3 protein sequences are deduplicated, and each keeps its most common genes and DNA. The V and J calls here are based on TCRdb, not the publication. A total of 6,400 or so distinct CDR3 sequences appear in this sample, about 20% of them only once. The ten biggest clones cover around 27% of the sample.

Broad study findings and their caveats: An increase in the median number of SARS-CoV-2-reactive clonotypes from approximately 20 after infection to a few dozen after vaccination was observed, but the change was not found to be significant. Among convalescent patients, a median about 87% of the SARS-CoV-2-reactive clones seen after vaccination appeared only after vaccination, which suggests priming specific to the vaccine. Relatively few convalescent patients were included in the study, and early timepoints after natural infection were not analyzed. Nearly all vaccine-specific clones in convalescent patients (304 of 307) were mono-reactive for SARS-CoV-2 spike rather than cross-reactive with common cold coronaviruses.

V drops 3 bases and J drops 2 bases, leaving 4 bases in between. Including the terminal cysteine and phenylalanine, the CDR3 comprises 12 residues. Only the CDR3 portion is preserved as DNA: 36 bases, with reading frame beginning at the first base. Per the germline V gene, ENHRY is the CDR1 and SYGVKD is the CDR2. Regarding this clonotype: Its specific antigen is unknown. Per-base quality was not reported, and no clone a single base away is much larger than it.

The source was CD4+ T cells from blood, cultured in vitro, collected after SARS-CoV-2 vaccination. The chain employs TRBV10-3 and TRBJ1-1; the D gene identity is not certain. The receptor was isolated from a human donor who had recovered from COVID-19. DNA sequence: TGTGCCATCAGTGACCGAAACACTGAAGCTTTCTTT. Its translation reads: CAISDRNTEAFF.